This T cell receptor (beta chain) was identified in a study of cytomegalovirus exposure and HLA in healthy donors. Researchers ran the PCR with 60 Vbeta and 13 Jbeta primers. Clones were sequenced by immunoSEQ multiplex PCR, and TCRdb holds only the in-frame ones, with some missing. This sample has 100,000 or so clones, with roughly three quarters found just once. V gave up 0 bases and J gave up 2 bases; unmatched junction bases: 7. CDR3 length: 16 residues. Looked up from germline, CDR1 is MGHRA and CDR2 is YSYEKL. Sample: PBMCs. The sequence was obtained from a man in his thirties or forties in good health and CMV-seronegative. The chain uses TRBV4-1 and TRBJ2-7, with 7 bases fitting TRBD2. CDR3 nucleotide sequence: TGCGCCAGCAGCCAAGATCTGAGGACTAGAACCTACGAGCAGTACTTC. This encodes CASSQDLRTRTYEQYF.